The clone carrying this TCR beta chain occurred a few times. The CDR3 is made up of 14 amino acids. V lost 4 bases and J lost 3, with 10 bases in between. The V gene's germline CDR1 is SGHDT and CDR2 YYEEEE. Ages ranged from about 18 to 89 years, with residence in more than 20 US areas. This sample was taken from a study of blood T cell repertoires in COVID-19. Looking at the study overall: Acute and convalescent COVID-19 specimens originated in the United States, Italy and Spain. PBMCs, B-cell-depleted T cells, or T cells were the source of the cDNA or gDNA that made up the material.

Source study methods: Nucleated cell number was recorded as an estimate derived from reference gene primer amplification. The method was immunoSEQ multiplex PCR; TCRdb's version includes in-frame clones alone and lacks a portion of them. From that table come the V and J calls and clone size; the DNA was used to work out D and trimming. This table holds 250,000 to 350,000 clones, 87% found once. Sequencing used PBMCs or T cells enriched from blood (not recorded which). The sequence was collected from a woman younger than 45 who had recovered from COVID-19. The rearrangement links TRBV5-6 to TRBJ1-4; D perhaps matches TRBD1 (6 bases). The CDR3 DNA sequence: TGTGCCAGCAGCACAGGGTTCGCTAATGAAAAACTGTTTTTT. This encodes CASSTGFANEKLFF.